This T cell receptor (beta chain) was retrieved from a study of blood T cell repertoires in COVID-19. The overall study: Acute and convalescent COVID-19 specimens originated in the United States, Italy and Spain. Sources were T cells, B-cell-depleted T cells, or PBMCs; the material itself was cDNA or gDNA.

Participant-given clinical history determined each cohort assignment. Within 2 weeks before study entry, exposed participants met a COVID-19 case. Repertoires were generated with immunoSEQ multiplex PCR, while TCRdb's copy carries only in-frame clones and drops some. Of around 170,000 clones in the sample, 80% were seen once. Germline CDR1 reads SGHRS; CDR2 reads YFSETQ. This CDR3 is 15 amino acids long. V gave up 3 bases and J gave up 8 bases; unmatched junction bases: 8. The sequenced sample consisted of PBMCs or T cells enriched from blood (not recorded which). This clonotype originated in a man in his 60s who had been exposed to COVID-19. The rearrangement joins TRBV5-1 to TRBJ2-1; 10 positions agree with TRBD2. The CDR3 reads CASSSGLAVKDEQFF. The CDR3 DNA is TGCGCCAGCAGCTCAGGACTAGCGGTGAAAGATGAGCAGTTCTTC.